This TCR beta chain emerged from a study of regulatory T cells in long-lasting Graves disease. Overall study: Patients with persistent Graves' disease had over 5 years of antithyroid drugs and persistent TSH receptor antibodies.

Time point described: persistent/refractory GD, antithyroid drugs over 5 years with positive TRAb. Extracted RNA from PBMCs served as the source of the TCR library. Peripheral blood, at about 10 milliliters, went into EDTA tubes. Worth noting for this clonotype: Its target is unknown.

The study, taken as a whole, reports: New patients shared 750 to 1,000 public clonotypes, fewer than the approximately 2,500 shared by persistent patients. Persistent Graves' patients showed less TCR diversity than newly diagnosed ones.

Building the TCR beta libraries relied on iRepertoire HTBI primers, and CDR3 regions underwent Arm-PCR. TCRdb redid the calling of the multiplex PCR reads with MiXCR, one entry per CDR3 protein. The data show more than 650,000 distinct CDR3 sequences, 25% to 35% seen once. This TCR came from a female donor with Graves disease. The material sequenced was peripheral blood mononuclear cells (PBMCs), taken when the disease was refractory, from a patient treated with antithyroid drugs.

The CDR3 DNA reads as TGTGCCAGCACCAGGACAGAGGGCACTGAAGCTTTCTTT. Protein product: CASTRTEGTEAFF. The J gene is TRBJ1-1, the V gene TRBV3-1, with a possible D match to TRBD1 (6 bases). The V end lost 7 bases, the J end lost 4 bases, and 13 bases lay between the germline ends. CDR1 LGHDT and CDR2 YNNKEL come from the germline V gene (reference sequence). The CDR3 has 13 residues. Supplemented by reference TRBV3-1 and TRBJ1-1, the full variable domain reads DTAVSQTPKYLVTQMGNDKSIKCEQNLGHDTMYWYKQDSKKFLKIMFSYNNKELIINETVPNRFSPKSPDKAHLNLHINSLELGDSAVYFCASTRTEGTEAFFGQGTRLTVV.